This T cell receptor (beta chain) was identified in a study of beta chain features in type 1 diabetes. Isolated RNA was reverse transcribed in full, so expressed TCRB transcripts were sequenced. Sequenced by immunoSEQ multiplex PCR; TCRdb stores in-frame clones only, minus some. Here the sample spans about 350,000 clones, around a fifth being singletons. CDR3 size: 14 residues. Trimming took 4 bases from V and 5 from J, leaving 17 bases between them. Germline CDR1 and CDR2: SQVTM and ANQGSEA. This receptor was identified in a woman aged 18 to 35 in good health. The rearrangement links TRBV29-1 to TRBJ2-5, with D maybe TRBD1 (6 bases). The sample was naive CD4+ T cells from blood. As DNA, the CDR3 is TGCAGCGTTGGAACCGTCAGGGGCCGTGAGACCCAGTACTTC. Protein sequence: CSVGTVRGRETQYF.